This paragraph reports one TCR beta chain. What it binds is unknown. With 5 bases clipped from V and 7 bases from J, the junction kept 7 bases outside the gene matches. This CDR3 has 13 residues. The germline V gene encodes CDR1 MNHEY and CDR2 SMNVEV (reference sequence). Data came from immunoSEQ multiplex PCR; TCRdb stores just in-frame clones and leaves some out. The data contain 85,000 to 130,000 clones, roughly 86% of them seen just once; the ten biggest clones take up 3% to 3.5%. This entry comes from a study of T cell responses to AZD1222 COVID-19 vaccine. Study outcomes and limitations: Donor demographics were predominantly white British with a female majority; clonal diversity may be underestimated.

The genes are TRBV27 and TRBJ2-5; 7 nucleotides align to TRBD2. This specimen was peripheral blood, taken 28 days after the second dose of the MenACWY control vaccine. The TCR comes from an adult who received the MenACWY meningococcal vaccine as a control. The CDR3 nucleotides read TGTGCCAGCAGTCATGGGGGGGTGGGGACCCAGTACTTC. Its protein product is CASSHGGVGTQYF.